The entry below gives a single T cell receptor beta chain sequence along with its context. The data derive from a study of blood T cell repertoires in COVID-19. Overall study: Whether acute or convalescent, the COVID-19 samples came from the United States, Italy and Spain. The analysed material was cDNA or gDNA that came from T cells, B-cell-depleted T cells, or PBMCs.

Assay used: immunoSEQ multiplex PCR; TCRdb lists only in-frame clones, some missing. The top ten hold over 6% of the sample, which has 300,000 to 350,000 clones, 80% to 90% seen once. Those enrolled in Seattle joined during active infection and were followed longitudinally afterward. V lost 3 bases and J 3 bases, leaving 13 bases between the germline ends. Germline V lookup: CDR1 SEHNR, CDR2 FQNEAQ (reference sequence). CDR3 length equals 15 residues. What was sequenced was peripheral blood. The chain uses TRBV7-9 and TRBJ2-3; no reliable D call. The TCR originated in a woman in her forties or fifties with COVID-19, enrolled during active disease. CDR3 coding DNA: TGTGCCAGCAGCTTTGAGGAAGCTGCTACAGATACGCAGTATTTT. It specifies CASSFEEAATDTQYF.